Listed below are T cell receptor beta chains from one sample, sequenced in a study of blood T cell repertoires in COVID-19. Profiling relied on immunoSEQ multiplex PCR, and the TCRdb table lists in-frame clones only, not all of them. The table includes about 11,000 clones, 88% detected once. Material: peripheral blood. These receptors came from a human donor in a cohort sampled during active COVID-19. Both conserved end residues are part of each CDR3. The D gene is left open where the match is weak. A row's size may be missing; if present it is once, few, many or a size class.

TRBJ2-7 | NA | TRBV11-3 | TRBD2 | TGTGCCAGCAGCTTAGAGAGGGGACTAGCCGCATCCTACGAGCAGTACTTC | CASSLERGLAASYEQYF
TRBJ2-7 | NA | TRBV15 | NA | TGTGCCACCAGCAGAGATCCAACCTACGAGCAGTACTTC | CATSRDPTYEQYF
TRBJ2-1 | NA | TRBV11-3 | NA | TGTGCCAGCAGCGGTAGAGACAATGAGCAGTTCTTC | CASSGRDNEQFF
TRBJ2-1 | once | TRBV7-7 | NA | TGTGCCAGCAGCCCCGCCGGGGGCATCACAGGGGAACACGAGCAGTTCTTC | CASSPAGGITGEHEQFF
TRBJ1-2 | NA | TRBV6-2/TRBV6-3 | TRBD1 | TGTGCCAGCAGTTACGCCGGACAGGGAACGTGGGGCTACACCTTC | CASSYAGQGTWGYTF
TRBJ2-1 | NA | TRBV27 | NA | TGTGCCAGCCTAAACCTCGGAGCGAGCTCCTACAATGAGCAGTTCTTC | CASLNLGASSYNEQFF
TRBJ2-7 | NA | TRBV5-1 | TRBD1 | TGCGCCAGCAGCGCCCTCCGGGACAGGGGCTCCTACGAGCAGTACTTC | CASSALRDRGSYEQYF
TRBJ1-1 | NA | TRBV3-1/TRBV3-2 | NA | TGTGCCAGCAGCCAAGAGTGGTCGAGGAGAGGGATGAACACTGAAGCTTTCTTT | CASSQEWSRRGMNTEAFF
TRBJ2-7 | NA | TRBV27 | TRBD2 | TGTGCCAGCACCACTGCCGCGGGAGGCCCCTACGAGCAGTACTTC | CASTTAAGGPYEQYF
TRBJ2-7 | NA | TRBV2 | NA | TGTGCCAGCAGTGAAGGTCTAGCGAGAGAGCAGTACTTC | CASSEGLAREQYF
TRBJ2-2 | NA | TRBV9 | NA | TGTGCCAGCAGCCTCGCGGCAGCCGGGGAGCTGTTTTTT | CASSLAAAGELFF
TRBJ1-5 | few | TRBV7-8 | NA | TGTGCCAGCAGCCCCGGTTGGGGGGGACATCAGCCCCAGCATTTT | CASSPGWGGHQPQHF
TRBJ2-1 | few | TRBV6-4 | NA | TGTGCCAGCAGTGCCGACTTTGCTGAGCAGTTCTTC | CASSADFAEQFF
TRBJ1-2 | NA | TRBV5-5 | TRBD1 | TGTGCCAGCAGCGGCGGACAGGACTATGGCTACACCTTC | CASSGGQDYGYTF
TRBJ2-3 | NA | TRBV27 | TRBD2 | TGTGCCAGCAGTTTTTTTTCTAGCGGGAGCTCCTATACGCAGTATTTT | CASSFFSSGSSYTQYF
TRBJ1-4 | NA | TRBV2 | NA | TGTGCCAGCAGTGAAGCCCCGGGGGATGTCGAAAAACTGTTTTTT | CASSEAPGDVEKLFF
TRBJ2-1 | NA | TRBV6-6 | TRBD2 | TGTGCCAGCACCCCAGCGGGAGGCTACAATGAGCAGTTCTTC | CASTPAGGYNEQFF
TRBJ2-5 | NA | TRBV29-1 | NA | TGCAGCGTCGCGAAGAGGAGGGAGAGGCCAGAGACCCAGTACTTC | CSVAKRRERPETQYF
TRBJ2-5 | NA | TRBV6-5 | TRBD2 | TGTGCCAGCAGTTGGACGTTAGCGGGAGGCCAAGAGACCCAGTACTTC | CASSWTLAGGQETQYF
TRBJ2-7 | NA | TRBV4-1 | NA | TGCGCCAGTACCACGACAGGCTCCTACGAGCAGTACTTC | CASTTTGSYEQYF
TRBJ2-3 | NA | TRBV12-3/TRBV12-4 | NA | TGTGCCAGCAGCCAGGTCGCCTCAGATACGCAGTATTTT | CASSQVASDTQYF
TRBJ2-1 | NA | TRBV7-2 | TRBD1 | TGTGCCAGCAGCCCCCGGGACAGGGTTTACAATGAGCAGTTCTTC | CASSPRDRVYNEQFF
TRBJ2-7 | NA | TRBV28 | NA | TGTGCCACACAGGGAGCCTACGAGCAGTACTTC | CATQGAYEQYF
TRBJ1-1 | NA | TRBV18 | NA | TGTGCCAGCTCGTCGGGACAGAACACTGAAGCTTTCTTT | CASSSGQNTEAFF
TRBJ1-1 | NA | TRBV27 | NA | TGTGCCAGCAAACTATTCGGAGGGAACACTGAAGCTTTCTTT | CASKLFGGNTEAFF
TRBJ1-1 | NA | TRBV18 | NA | TGTGCCAGCTCACGAGGGATGGACACTGAAGCTTTCTTT | CASSRGMDTEAFF
TRBJ2-2 | NA | TRBV19 | TRBD1 | TGTGCCAGTAGTAACAGGGGCGGGGAGCTGTTTTTT | CASSNRGGELFF
TRBJ1-3 | NA | TRBV5-3 | TRBD1 | TGTGCCAGAAGCGGCCGGGACAGGGACACCATATATTTT | CARSGRDRDTIYF